This is a list of T cell receptor beta chains from one sample in a study of T-cell reconstitution after alpha-beta-depleted transplantation in children. TCRdb fed the PCR reads into MiXCR, producing one record per CDR3 protein. Here the sample spans 200,000 or so distinct CDR3 sequences, under 8.5% being singletons. This material consisted of PBMCs, taken before TCRalphabeta/CD19-depleted stem cell transplant. Receptors originate from a boy between 2 and 10 years old with acute lymphoblastic leukemia, due to receive a stem cell transplant. The CDR3 runs from the conserved cysteine through the conserved F or W. The D gene is left open where the match is weak. Clone size is given for some rows only: seen once, a few or many times, or a class if the clone is expanded.

abundance	v_gene	d_gene	j_gene	CDR3nt	CDR3aa
many	TRBV24-1	TRBD1	TRBJ2-2	TGTGCCACCAGTGGGACAGGGAGGACCGGGGAGCTGTTTTTT	CATSGTGRTGELFF
many	TRBV27	TRBD2	TRBJ2-1	TGTGCCAGCAGTTTTTTATCGGGACTAGACAACAATGAGCAGTTCTTC	CASSFLSGLDNNEQFF
.	TRBV27	.	TRBJ1-5	TGTACCCTCAGTTTAGCCGCTGGGGGTGGTCGGAGCAATCAGCCCCAGCATTTT	CTLSLAAGGGRSNQPQHF
.	TRBV20-1	.	TRBJ2-7	TGCAGTGCTAGAGGCCACCTCCGGGACTTGACCTACGAGCAGTACTTC	CSARGHLRDLTYEQYF
many	TRBV6-2/TRBV6-3	.	TRBJ1-5	TGTGCCAGCATCCGGACACCAGCTCAGCCCCAGCATTTT	CASIRTPAQPQHF
many	TRBV9	.	TRBJ2-3	TGTGCCAGCAGCGCGTCTAGCACAGATACGCAGTATTTT	CASSASSTDTQYF
many	TRBV27	.	TRBJ2-2	TGTGCCAGCATGTGGGGGGAGACCGGGGAGCTGTTTTTT	CASMWGETGELFF
many	TRBV18	.	TRBJ2-7	TGTGCCAGCTCACCAAGGGGGTACGAGCAGTACTTC	CASSPRGYEQYF
many	TRBV2	.	TRBJ2-5	TGTGCCAGCAGTGAGAAATCCCAGTACTTC	CASSEKSQYF
many	TRBV11-2	TRBD2	TRBJ2-1	TGTGCCAGCAGCTTAACTAGCGGGAGAAATGAGCAGTTCTTC	CASSLTSGRNEQFF
.	TRBV15	.	TRBJ2-7	TGTGCCACCAGCAGAGATCTGACGGGGCAGTACTTC	CATSRDLTGQYF
few	TRBV7-9	.	TRBJ2-2	TGTGCCAGCAGCTTAGCCGGGCGCGGGGACACCGGGGAGCTGTTTTTT	CASSLAGRGDTGELFF
.	TRBV7-8	.	TRBJ1-3	TGTGCCAGCAGTCTCGTTGGGGACCTATATTTT	CASSLVGDLYF
many	TRBV11-2	TRBD1	TRBJ2-1	TGTGCCAGCAGCTTAAGTGTCGGGACAGGGGATTACAATGAGCAGTTCTTC	CASSLSVGTGDYNEQFF
.	TRBV19	.	TRBJ1-1	TGTGCCAGTACCCTGGGGCCCCCCGGAGCTGAAGCTTTCTTT	CASTLGPPGAEAFF
many	TRBV28	TRBD2	TRBJ2-3	TGTGCCTCTCGGGGGGGAGGAGATACGCAGTATTTT	CASRGGGDTQYF
many	TRBV24-1	TRBD2	TRBJ2-1	TGTGCCACCAGTGTATCGGGGGGCAATGAGCAGTTCTTC	CATSVSGGNEQFF
many	TRBV7-9	.	TRBJ2-2	TGTGCCAGCAGCCAGTCGGGGGCGGCGAACACCGGGGAGCTGTTTTTT	CASSQSGAANTGELFF
many	TRBV28	.	TRBJ2-2	TGTGCCAGCAGTTTGCCAGCGGGCATCACCGGGGAGCTGTTTTTT	CASSLPAGITGELFF
many	TRBV7-2	TRBD1	TRBJ2-1	TGTGCCAGCAGCTTGACAGGGGGCGCGAGTAATGAGCAGTTCTTC	CASSLTGGASNEQFF